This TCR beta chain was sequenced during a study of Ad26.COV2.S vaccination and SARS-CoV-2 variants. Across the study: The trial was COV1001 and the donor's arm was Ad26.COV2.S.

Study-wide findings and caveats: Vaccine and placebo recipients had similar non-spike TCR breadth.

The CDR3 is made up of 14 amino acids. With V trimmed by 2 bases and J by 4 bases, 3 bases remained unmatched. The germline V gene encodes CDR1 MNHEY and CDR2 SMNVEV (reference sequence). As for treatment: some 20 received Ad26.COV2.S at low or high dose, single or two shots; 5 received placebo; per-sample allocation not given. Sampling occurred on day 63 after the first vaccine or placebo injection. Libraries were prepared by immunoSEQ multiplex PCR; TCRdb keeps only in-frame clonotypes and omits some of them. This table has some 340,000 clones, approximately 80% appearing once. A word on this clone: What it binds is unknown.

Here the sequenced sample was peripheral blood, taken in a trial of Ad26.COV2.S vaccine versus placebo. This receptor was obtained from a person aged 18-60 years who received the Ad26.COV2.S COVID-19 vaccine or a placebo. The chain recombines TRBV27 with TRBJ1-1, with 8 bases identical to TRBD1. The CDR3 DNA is TGTGCCAGCAGTTTACTTACAGGGGGCACTGAAGCTTTCTTT. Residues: CASSLLTGGTEAFF.